This entry lists 26 T cell receptor beta chains sequenced from one sample in a study of T-cell reconstitution after alpha-beta-depleted transplantation in children. TCRbeta library preparation incorporated unique molecular identifiers. TCRdb used MiXCR to reprocess the PCR reads, holding one entry per CDR3 protein. Of a few hundred thousand distinct CDR3 sequences listed, around 25% are singletons. This material consisted of PBMCs, mostly from graft donor cells, taken 180 days after TCRalphabeta/CD19-depleted stem cell transplant. All receptors derive from a male patient younger than 18 who had a stem cell transplant for acute lymphoblastic leukemia, so the T cells may come from the graft donor.

This clonotype was counted only a few times. J is TRBJ2-7 and V is TRBV11-1; 8 positions agree with TRBD1. V was clipped by 1 base and J by 5 bases; unmatched bases: 22. CDR3 length: 20 amino acids. CDR1 SGHAT and CDR2 FQDESV come from the germline V gene (reference sequence). The CDR3 sequence: CASSLVGPGQGPSNFHEQYF. DNA for the CDR3: TGTGCCAGCAGCTTAGTCGGTCCCGGACAGGGCCCCTCTAATTTCCACGAGCAGTACTTC.

This clonotype came up a few times. The gene calls are TRBV6-5 and TRBJ1-4, with D possibly being TRBD1 (5 bases). The CDR3 extends over 13 amino acids. Trimming cost V 4 bases and J 7 bases, with 10 bases left between them. Germline-derived CDR1 and CDR2 are MNHEY and SVGAGI. CDR3 region: CASSWGASEKLFF. CDR3 DNA sequence: TGTGCCAGCAGTTGGGGCGCAAGTGAAAAACTGTTTTTT.

This clonotype appeared a few times. This rearrangement joins TRBV15 to TRBJ2-7; D ambiguous. Trimming took off 1 base at V and 9 bases at J, with 22 bases between the two ends. The CDR3 has 16 amino acids. CDR1 LNHNV and CDR2 YYDKDF come from the germline V gene (reference sequence). The chain's CDR3 is CATSRAIRLGILGQYF. The CDR3 coding sequence is TGTGCCACCAGCAGAGCGATAAGGTTGGGAATTCTCGGGCAGTACTTC.

The sample holds a few counts of this clonotype. The chain recombines TRBV6-1 with TRBJ2-5; D perhaps matches TRBD2 (6 bases). The CDR3 has 13 residues. V was clipped by 6 bases and J by 7 bases, with 15 bases between them. Germline V lookup: CDR1 MNHNS, CDR2 SASEGT. CDR3 sequence reads: CASSRGTGRTQYF. The CDR3 coding sequence is TGTGCCAGCAGCCGCGGGACGGGGAGGACCCAGTACTTC.

This clonotype was counted only a few times. The rearrangement links TRBV9 to TRBJ2-5, with TRBD1 identical over 8 bases. The V segment lost 2 bases and the J segment 5 bases; nucleotides outside the gene matches: 5. The CDR3 has 14 residues. The germline gives CDR1 SGDLS, CDR2 YYNGEE. The chain's CDR3 is CASSVTGGTETQYF. The CDR3 bases are TGTGCCAGCAGCGTTACAGGGGGGACGGAGACCCAGTACTTC.

In this sample, this clonotype turned up a few times. This rearrangement joins TRBV5-1 to TRBJ2-4, with D possibly TRBD2 on 6 matching bases. The CDR3 covers 17 residues. Germline V lookup: CDR1 SGHRS, CDR2 YFSETQ. V lost 0 bases to trimming and J lost 4 bases, with 17 bases between them. The CDR3 loop reads CASSLAPLEGQKNIQYF. CDR3 DNA sequence: TGCGCCAGCAGCTTGGCCCCCTTGGAGGGGCAGAAAAACATTCAGTACTTC.

The rearrangement uses TRBV5-1 and TRBJ2-5, with a possible D match to TRBD1 (6 bases). Per germline, CDR1 SGHRS and CDR2 YFSETQ. The CDR3 covers 15 residues. V shed 5 bases and J shed 4 bases, with 18 bases lying between them. CDR3 region: CASRPAGVARETQYF. In DNA form, the CDR3 reads TGCGCCAGCAGACCCGCAGGGGTAGCACGAGAGACCCAGTACTTC.

The chain uses TRBV4-1 and TRBJ2-2; TRBD2 agrees at 9 bases. The length of the CDR3 is 15 residues. J gave up 6 bases and V 2 bases, and 4 bases lay outside the gene matches. Germline CDR1 is MGHRA and CDR2 is YSYEKL. CDR3 region: CASSQPGLAPGELFF. CDR3 DNA: TGCGCCAGCAGCCAACCGGGACTAGCTCCCGGGGAGCTGTTTTTT.

The genes are TRBV28 and TRBJ2-5; D tentatively fits TRBD1 or TRBD2 (5 bases each). V lost 2 bases to trimming and J lost 4 bases, with 8 bases between them. CDR1 MDHEN and CDR2 SYDVKM come from the germline V gene. This CDR3 spans 13 amino acids. The CDR3 here is CASSLMGRETQYF. In DNA form, the CDR3 reads TGTGCCAGCAGTTTAATGGGACGAGAGACCCAGTACTTC.

This clonotype has more than one count but fewer than ten. Germline is not matched at one junction end, which may reflect a read error. The J gene is TRBJ1-2, the V gene TRBV20-1; the D is unclear. CDR3 size: 13 residues. CDR1 is DFQATT, CDR2 SNEGSKA, per germline (reference sequence). DNA for the CDR3: TGCAGTGCTCGACCTCCGGCCATCTATGGCTACACTTTC. This codes for CSARPPAIYGYTF.

This clonotype was seen only a few times. The gene calls are TRBV18 and TRBJ2-6, with a tentative D call TRBD1 (6 bases). Per germline, CDR1 KGHSH and CDR2 LQKENI. This CDR3 has 18 amino acids. Trimming cost V 2 bases and J 2 bases, with 16 bases left between them. The CDR3: CASSPRGGRSAGANVLTF. In DNA form, the CDR3 reads TGTGCCAGCTCACCAAGAGGGGGACGTTCGGCTGGGGCCAACGTCCTGACTTTC.

This clonotype has only a few counts. The rearrangement joins TRBV4-2 to TRBJ2-7; TRBD2 aligns across 7 bases. This CDR3 has 13 amino acids. V gave up 3 bases and J gave up 4 bases; unmatched junction bases: 3. Germline-derived CDR1 and CDR2 are LGHNA and YNFKEQ. The CDR3 DNA reads TGTGCCAGCAGCCACACGGGAGGTTACGAGCAGTACTTC. Its translation is CASSHTGGYEQYF.

The chain uses TRBV19 and TRBJ2-1, with 9 bases identical to TRBD2. The CDR3 loop spans 15 amino acids. Per the germline V gene, CDR1 is LNHDA and CDR2 is SQIVND (reference sequence). Trimming cost V 6 bases and J 3 bases; bases outside gene matches: 6. CDR3 nucleotide sequence: TGTGCCAGTAGCTTAGCGGGAGCCCTCTACAATGAGCAGTTCTTC. It specifies CASSLAGALYNEQFF.

The chain uses TRBV7-9 and TRBJ2-5, with D possibly matching TRBD1 (6 bases). The CDR3 extends over 16 amino acids. V gave up 4 bases and J gave up 5 bases, with 20 bases separating them. Germline V gene lookup returns CDR1 SEHNR and CDR2 FQNEAQ (reference sequence). Written as DNA, the CDR3 is TGTGCCAGCAGCTCAGCATTACAGGGTAGGGGGGAGACCCAGTACTTC. It specifies CASSSALQGRGETQYF.

This clonotype was seen more than once but under ten times. The chain has TRBV5-1 and TRBJ1-1; 8 nucleotides match TRBD1. This CDR3 spans 16 amino acids. The V and J ends lost 0 bases and 0 bases, in that order; junction bases with no gene match: 4. Looked up from germline, CDR1 is SGHRS and CDR2 is YFSETQ. CDR3 protein: CASSLGQGFMNTEAFF. The CDR3, as DNA: TGCGCCAGCAGCTTGGGACAGGGGTTCATGAACACTGAAGCTTTCTTT.

Concerning this clonotype: Germline and junction disagree at one end, which may indicate a read error. The chain joins TRBV20-1 to TRBJ2-7; 10 nucleotides align to TRBD2. The CDR3 contains 17 residues. CDR1 and CDR2 from the germline V gene are DFQATT and SNEGSKA (reference sequence). Here the CDR3 reads CCARGQTSGVVFGEQYF. CDR3 coding DNA: TGCTGTGCTAGAGGACAAACTAGCGGGGTGGTATTCGGAGAGCAGTACTTC.

This clonotype has more than one count but fewer than ten. The chain carries TRBV10-2 and TRBJ2-3; TRBD2 matches 8 bases. V shed 7 bases, J shed 4 bases, and the junction held 7 bases outside the gene matches. Germline V lookup: CDR1 WSHSY, CDR2 SAAADI. The CDR3 length is 14 residues. The CDR3 bases are TGCGCCAGCAATCTAGCGGGCCGCCCAGATACGCAGTATTTT. Translation: CASNLAGRPDTQYF.

This clonotype was counted only a few times. The chain has TRBV5-1 and TRBJ2-1, with D unresolved. V was cut by 1 base and J by 0 bases, with 11 bases left in between. The CDR3 runs 16 residues. Germline values: CDR1 SGHRS, CDR2 YFSETQ. The CDR3 region is CASSLLESSSYNEQFF. In DNA, the CDR3 is TGCGCCAGCAGCTTGCTTGAGTCGAGCTCCTACAATGAGCAGTTCTTC. The full variable domain, completed using reference TRBV5-1 and TRBJ2-1, is KAGVTQTPRYLIKTRGQQVTLSCSPISGHRSVSWYQQTPGQGLQFLFEYFSETQRNKGNFPGRFSGRQFSNSRSEMNVSTLELGDSALYLCASSLLESSSYNEQFFGPGTRLTVL.

This clonotype turned up a few times. The chain is built from TRBV3-1 and TRBJ2-3; no reliable D call. The CDR3 has 12 residues. CDR1 and CDR2 from the germline V gene are LGHDT and YNNKEL (reference sequence). V lost 7 bases to trimming and J lost 6 bases, with 11 bases between them. The CDR3 sequence: CASTSSWDTQYF. CDR3 nucleotide sequence: TGTGCCAGCACCTCCAGTTGGGATACGCAGTATTTT.

J is TRBJ2-1 and V is TRBV14; no firm D call. CDR1 is SGHDN, CDR2 FVKESK, per germline. With 1 base removed from V and 3 bases from J, the gap between germline ends came to 7 bases. The CDR3 extends over 14 amino acids. The CDR3 DNA reads as TGTGCCAGCAGCCAAGGACTTAGCTACAATGAGCAGTTCTTC. Amino acid sequence: CASSQGLSYNEQFF.

This clonotype has more than one count but fewer than ten. The chain couples TRBV7-9 to TRBJ2-1; D ambiguous. Trimming pared 5 bases from V and 10 bases from J, leaving 9 bases between. In germline, CDR1 is SEHNR, CDR2 FQNEAQ (reference sequence). The CDR3 spans 11 residues. Written as DNA, the CDR3 is TGTGCCAGCAGCACCCGAAGGGAGCAGTTCTTC. This sequence encodes CASSTRREQFF.

The rearrangement uses TRBV29-1 and TRBJ2-7; unclear D gene. The CDR3 is made up of 12 amino acids. Per germline, CDR1 SQVTM and CDR2 ANQGSEA. V lost 7 bases and J 1 base, leaving 11 bases between the germline ends. The CDR3 region has the DNA TGCAGCGCTGGCGGAGATTCCTACGAGCAGTACTTC. Translated: CSAGGDSYEQYF.

This clonotype has just a few counts. This chain links TRBV5-1 with TRBJ2-2, with 8 bases lining up with TRBD1. With 6 bases clipped from V and 4 bases from J, the junction kept 8 bases outside the gene matches. Germline V gene lookup returns CDR1 SGHRS and CDR2 YFSETQ. The length of the CDR3 is 15 residues. The CDR3 reads CASNKGQASTGELFF. CDR3 sequence (DNA): TGCGCCAGCAATAAGGGACAGGCGAGCACCGGGGAGCTGTTTTTT.

V usage is TRBV10-3 and J usage is TRBJ1-1; TRBD1 is a possible D gene (6 bases). Germline assignment: CDR1 ENHRY and CDR2 SYGVKD. Trimming pared 0 bases from V and 1 base from J, leaving 6 bases between. The CDR3 consists of 14 residues. CDR3 loop: CAISESGGNTEAFF. The CDR3 bases are TGTGCCATCAGTGAGTCAGGGGGGAACACTGAAGCTTTCTTT.

V gene TRBV20-1 combines with J gene TRBJ1-1; no clear D gene. Trimming cost V 5 bases and J 4 bases, with 14 bases left between them. The CDR3 covers 13 residues. Germline CDR1 is DFQATT and CDR2 is SNEGSKA (reference sequence). CDR3 bases: TGCAGTGCTCCTAGGTTCTTGGGCACTGAAGCTTTCTTT. It encodes CSAPRFLGTEAFF.

The chain recombines TRBV27 with TRBJ1-2; 7 bases agree with TRBD1. J gave up 3 bases and V 1 base, and 2 bases lay outside the gene matches. The CDR3 is 14 amino acids. From germline, CDR1 is MNHEY and CDR2 SMNVEV (reference sequence). The CDR3 reads CASSLYRGDYGYTF. The CDR3 nucleotides read TGTGCCAGCAGTTTATACAGGGGAGACTATGGCTACACCTTC.